These 13 T cell receptor beta chains were all obtained from the same sample, sequenced in a study of response to subunit inactivated influenza vaccine. TCRdb used MiXCR to reprocess the RT-PCR reads, holding one entry per CDR3 protein. This sample has about 520,000 distinct CDR3 sequences; less than 7.5% occur once, and the top ten carry around 13%. The sample was PBMCs from blood, taken less than 30 months after vaccination. The receptors come from a man aged 50 to 69 who received an inactivated influenza vaccine.

The sample holds many counts of this clonotype. The V call is TRBV12-3 or TRBV12-4, the J call TRBJ2-7, with TRBD1 matching over 7 bases. V lost 6 bases and J lost 5; bases outside the gene matches: 7. The CDR3 contains 13 residues. The DNA for the CDR3 is TGTGCCAGCAGCCACAGGGGTTCGGACGAGCAGTACTTC. Translating it yields CASSHRGSDEQYF.

This clonotype was seen many times. In DNA, the CDR3 is TGTGCCAGCAGTTACTTTGGACAGGGCTACGAGCAGTACTTC. Its translation: CASSYFGQGYEQYF. The chain joins TRBV6-5 to TRBJ2-7, with 8 bases lining up with TRBD1. V shed 1 base, J shed 3 bases, and the junction held 2 bases outside the gene matches. The germline gives CDR1 MNHEY, CDR2 SVGAGI. CDR3 length equals 14 residues.

This chain uses TRBV7-8 with TRBJ1-4; D unresolved. This CDR3 is built from 16 residues. The germline V gene encodes CDR1 SGHVS and CDR2 FQNEAQ. Trimming left V 0 bases short and J 3 bases short, with 11 bases between. This chain's CDR3 is CASSLAPGEANEKLFF. For the CDR3, the DNA is TGTGCCAGCAGCTTAGCCCCGGGAGAAGCTAATGAAAAACTGTTTTTT.

This clonotype was recorded a few times. The V gene is TRBV4-2, the J gene TRBJ2-3; 7 bases fit TRBD2. With V trimmed by 1 base and J by 2 bases, 6 bases remained unmatched. The V gene's germline CDR1 is LGHNA and CDR2 YNFKEQ. This CDR3 has 16 residues. CDR3 in amino acids: CASSQVDSGFTDTQYF. The CDR3 region has the DNA TGTGCCAGCAGCCAAGTTGATAGCGGGTTCACAGATACGCAGTATTTT.

This clonotype was seen just once. At one end, the junction sequence differs from germline, possibly due to a read error. This chain links TRBV5-1 with TRBJ2-1; D is unresolved. Germline lookup yields CDR1 SGHRS and CDR2 YFSETQ. The CDR3 has 14 amino acids. The DNA for the CDR3 is TGCGCCACCAGCTGGACGGACCGCCTTAGGGAGCAGTTCTTC. It specifies CATSWTDRLREQFF.

This clonotype was found a few times. At one boundary the junction diverges from the germline segment, which might be a read error. The J gene is TRBJ1-1, the V gene TRBV6-2 or TRBV6-3; tentatively, D is TRBD1 (5 bases). CDR3 length: 14 amino acids. Per germline, CDR1 MNHEY and CDR2 SVGEGT. CDR3 in amino acids: CASSRQIPNTEVFF. CDR3 DNA sequence: TGTGCCAGCAGTCGACAGATACCGAACACTGAAGTTTTCTTT.

The CDR3: CASSSLASDTQYF. The CDR3 nucleotides are TGTGCCAGCAGCTCCCTGGCCTCAGATACGCAGTATTTT. The chain carries TRBV7-2 and TRBJ2-3; D not resolved. Germline CDR1 SGHTA, CDR2 FQGNSA. The length of the CDR3 is 13 residues. V shed 4 bases and J shed 4 bases, with 9 bases lying between them.

This clonotype was observed a few times. The chain uses TRBV5-6 and TRBJ1-4; possible D gene TRBD1, 5 bases. Trimming took 3 bases from V and 8 from J, leaving 20 bases between them. Germline V gives CDR1 SGHDT, CDR2 YYEEEE. The CDR3 length is 16 residues. The CDR3 coding sequence is TGTGCCAGCAGCTCCCTGGGCCGGGGGAAGGAGGAAAAACTGTTTTTT. Translated, it gives CASSSLGRGKEEKLFF.

In this sample, this clonotype turned up a few times. The rearrangement uses TRBV4-3 and TRBJ1-1, with 9 nucleotides matching TRBD1. The germline gives CDR1 LGHNA, CDR2 YSLEER. This CDR3 region has 14 residues. The J segment lost 9 bases and the V segment lost 0 bases, leaving 5 bases of the junction unmatched. The CDR3 region has the DNA TGCGCCAGCAGCCAAGATAACAGGGGGCGACAAGCTTTCTTT. Amino acids: CASSQDNRGRQAFF.

Ten or more counts support this clonotype. J is TRBJ2-2 and V is TRBV12-3 or TRBV12-4; D possibly corresponds to TRBD1 (5 bases). V was clipped by 3 bases and J by 2 bases, with 10 bases between them. CDR3 size: 15 residues. CDR3 in amino acids: CASSLGRENTGELFF. The CDR3 nucleotides read TGTGCCAGCAGTTTGGGCAGGGAAAACACCGGGGAGCTGTTTTTT.

This clonotype was counted many times. The chain employs TRBV20-1 and TRBJ2-7, with 8 bases lining up with TRBD2. The CDR3 contains 13 residues. J lost 5 bases, V lost 4 bases, and 7 bases had no gene match. The germline V gene encodes CDR1 DFQATT and CDR2 SNEGSKA (reference sequence). The CDR3 DNA reads as TGCAGTGCTATGGTTCCAGCGGGGGACGAGCAGTACTTC. This encodes CSAMVPAGDEQYF.

The chain carries TRBV18 and TRBJ1-1; 7 bases are a match to TRBD1. The J segment lost 1 base and the V segment lost 10 bases, leaving 6 bases of the junction unmatched. Per the germline V gene, CDR1 is KGHSH and CDR2 is LQKENI. The length of the CDR3 is 13 residues. The CDR3 bases are TGTGCCACCAAACAGGGGCAGAACACTGAAGCTTTCTTT. This gives the protein CATKQGQNTEAFF.

This clonotype was seen ten or more times. The chain employs TRBV12-3 or TRBV12-4 and TRBJ2-1, with 10 bases fitting TRBD2. The trim removed 5 bases at V and 9 bases at J, leaving 7 bases unmatched. CDR3 length equals 14 residues. The CDR3 loop is CASSGRTSGGEQFF. CDR3 nucleotide sequence: TGTGCCAGCAGTGGCCGGACTAGCGGAGGTGAGCAGTTCTTC.